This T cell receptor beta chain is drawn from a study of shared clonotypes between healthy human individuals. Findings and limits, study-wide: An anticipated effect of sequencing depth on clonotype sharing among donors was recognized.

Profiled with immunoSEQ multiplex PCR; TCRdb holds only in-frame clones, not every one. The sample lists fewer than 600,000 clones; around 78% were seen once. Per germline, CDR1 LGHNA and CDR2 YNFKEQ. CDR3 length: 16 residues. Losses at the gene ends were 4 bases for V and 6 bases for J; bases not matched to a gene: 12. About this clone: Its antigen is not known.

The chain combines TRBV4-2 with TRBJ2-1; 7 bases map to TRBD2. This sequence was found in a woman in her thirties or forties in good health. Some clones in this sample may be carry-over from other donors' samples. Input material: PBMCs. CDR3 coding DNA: TGTGCCAGCAGCCCTCGGTCGAGCGGGACTGCCAATGAGCAGTTCTTC. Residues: CASSPRSSGTANEQFF.